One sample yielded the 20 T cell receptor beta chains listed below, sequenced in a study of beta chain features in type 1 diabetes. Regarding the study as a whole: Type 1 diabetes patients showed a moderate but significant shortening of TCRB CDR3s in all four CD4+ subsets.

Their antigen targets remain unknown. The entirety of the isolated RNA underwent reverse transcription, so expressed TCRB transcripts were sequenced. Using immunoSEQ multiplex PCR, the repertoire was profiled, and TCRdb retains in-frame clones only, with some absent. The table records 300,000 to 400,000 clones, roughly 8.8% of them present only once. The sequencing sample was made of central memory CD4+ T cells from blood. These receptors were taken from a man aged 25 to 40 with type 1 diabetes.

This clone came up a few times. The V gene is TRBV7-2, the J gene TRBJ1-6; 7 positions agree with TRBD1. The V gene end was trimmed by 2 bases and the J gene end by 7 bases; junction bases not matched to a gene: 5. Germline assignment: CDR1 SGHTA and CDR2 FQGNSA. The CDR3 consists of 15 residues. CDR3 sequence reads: CASSLRQGENSPLHF. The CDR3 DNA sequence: TGTGCCAGCAGCTTACGACAGGGCGAAAATTCACCCCTCCACTTT. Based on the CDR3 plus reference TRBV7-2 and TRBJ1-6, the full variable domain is GAGVSQSPSNKVTEKGKDVELRCDPISGHTALYWYRQSLGQGLEFLIYFQGNSAPDKSGLPSDRFSAERTGGSVSTLTIQRTQQEDSAVYLCASSLRQGENSPLHFGNGTRLTVT.

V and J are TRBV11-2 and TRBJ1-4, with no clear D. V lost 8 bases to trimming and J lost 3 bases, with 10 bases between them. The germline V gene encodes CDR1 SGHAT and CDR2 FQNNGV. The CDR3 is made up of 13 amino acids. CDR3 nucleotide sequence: TGTGCCAGCGGCCCCGACTCTAATGAAAAACTGTTTTTT. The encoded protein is CASGPDSNEKLFF.

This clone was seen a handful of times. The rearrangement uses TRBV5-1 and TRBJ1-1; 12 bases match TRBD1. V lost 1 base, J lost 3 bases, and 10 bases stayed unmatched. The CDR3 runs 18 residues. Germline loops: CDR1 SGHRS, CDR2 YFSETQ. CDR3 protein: CASSLTGTGGAPDTEAFF. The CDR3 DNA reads TGCGCCAGCAGCTTGACCGGGACAGGGGGCGCCCCGGACACTGAAGCTTTCTTT.

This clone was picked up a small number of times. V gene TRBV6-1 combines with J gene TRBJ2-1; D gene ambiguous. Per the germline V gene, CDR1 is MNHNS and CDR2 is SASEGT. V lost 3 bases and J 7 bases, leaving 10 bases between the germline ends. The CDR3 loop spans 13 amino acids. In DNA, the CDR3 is TGTGCCAGCAGTGATAATGGCCGGAATGAGCAGTTCTTC. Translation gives CASSDNGRNEQFF.

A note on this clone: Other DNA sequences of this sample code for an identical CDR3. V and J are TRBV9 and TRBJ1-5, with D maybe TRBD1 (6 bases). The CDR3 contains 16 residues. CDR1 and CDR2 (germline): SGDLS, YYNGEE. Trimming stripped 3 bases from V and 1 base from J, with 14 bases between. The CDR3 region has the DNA TGTGCCAGCAGCGCGGGGGGGCCTGGCAGCAATCAGCCCCAGCATTTT. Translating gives CASSAGGPGSNQPQHF.

CDR3 sequence (DNA): TGTGCCAGCAGCGCGACAGGGGTCTCCTACGAGCAGTACTTC. This gives the protein CASSATGVSYEQYF. The genes are TRBV11-2 and TRBJ2-7; 8 bases fit TRBD1. The CDR3 runs 14 residues. In germline, CDR1 is SGHAT, CDR2 FQNNGV. With 5 bases clipped from V and 0 bases from J, the junction kept 3 bases outside the gene matches.

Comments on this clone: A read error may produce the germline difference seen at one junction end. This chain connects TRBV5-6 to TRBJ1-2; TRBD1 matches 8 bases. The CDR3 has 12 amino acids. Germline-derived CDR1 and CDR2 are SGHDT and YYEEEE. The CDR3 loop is CASSPGTGGHTF. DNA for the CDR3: TGTGCCAGCAGCCCTGGGACAGGTGGCCACACCTTC.

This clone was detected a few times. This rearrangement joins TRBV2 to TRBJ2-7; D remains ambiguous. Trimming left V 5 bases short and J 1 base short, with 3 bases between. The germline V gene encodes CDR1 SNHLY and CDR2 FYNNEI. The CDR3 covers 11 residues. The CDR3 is CASSPSYEQYF. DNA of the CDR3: TGTGCCAGCAGTCCTTCCTACGAGCAGTACTTC.

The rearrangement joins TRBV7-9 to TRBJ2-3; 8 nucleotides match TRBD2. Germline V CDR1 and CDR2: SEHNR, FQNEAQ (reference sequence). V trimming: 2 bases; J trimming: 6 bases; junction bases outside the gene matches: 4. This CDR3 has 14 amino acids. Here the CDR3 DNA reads TGTGCCAGCAGCTTATCTTCGGGAGGGGATACGCAGTATTTT. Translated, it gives CASSLSSGGDTQYF.

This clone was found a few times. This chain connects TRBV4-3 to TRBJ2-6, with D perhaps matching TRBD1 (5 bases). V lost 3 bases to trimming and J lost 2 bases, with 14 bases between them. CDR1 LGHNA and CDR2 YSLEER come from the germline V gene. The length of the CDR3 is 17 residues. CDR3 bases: TGCGCCAGCAGCCATCTCCAGGGCACCGCTGGGGCCAACGTCCTGACTTTC. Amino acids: CASSHLQGTAGANVLTF.

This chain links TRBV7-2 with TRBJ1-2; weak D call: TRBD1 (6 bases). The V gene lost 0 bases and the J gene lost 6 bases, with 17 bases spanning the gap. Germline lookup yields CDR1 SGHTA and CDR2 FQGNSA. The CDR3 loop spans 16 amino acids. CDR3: CASSLAGASGLDGYTF. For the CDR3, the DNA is TGTGCCAGCAGCTTAGCGGGGGCCTCGGGCCTCGATGGCTACACCTTC.

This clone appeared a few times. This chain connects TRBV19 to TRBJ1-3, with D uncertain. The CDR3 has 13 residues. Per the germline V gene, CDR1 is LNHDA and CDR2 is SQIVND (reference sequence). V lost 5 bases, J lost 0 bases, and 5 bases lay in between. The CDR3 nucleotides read TGTGCCAGTAGTCGGTACTCTGGAAACACCATATATTTT. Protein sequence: CASSRYSGNTIYF.

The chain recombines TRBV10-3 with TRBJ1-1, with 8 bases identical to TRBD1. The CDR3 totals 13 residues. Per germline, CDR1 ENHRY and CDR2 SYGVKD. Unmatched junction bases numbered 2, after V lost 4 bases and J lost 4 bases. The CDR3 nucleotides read TGTGCCATCAGTGTCGACAGGGGCACTGAAGCTTTCTTT. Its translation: CAISVDRGTEAFF.

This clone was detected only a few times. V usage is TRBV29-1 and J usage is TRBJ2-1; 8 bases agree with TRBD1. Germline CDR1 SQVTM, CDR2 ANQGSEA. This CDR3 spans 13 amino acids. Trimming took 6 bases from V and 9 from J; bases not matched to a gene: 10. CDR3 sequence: CSVKTGEWSEQFF. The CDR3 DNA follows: TGCAGCGTGAAGACAGGGGAATGGAGTGAGCAGTTCTTC.

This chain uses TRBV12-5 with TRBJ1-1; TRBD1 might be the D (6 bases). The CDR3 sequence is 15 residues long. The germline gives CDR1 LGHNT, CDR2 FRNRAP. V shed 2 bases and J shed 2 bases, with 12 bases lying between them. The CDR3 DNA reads TGTGCTAGTGGTTTGTGGGGGGCCCGAAACACTGAAGCTTTCTTT. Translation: CASGLWGARNTEAFF.

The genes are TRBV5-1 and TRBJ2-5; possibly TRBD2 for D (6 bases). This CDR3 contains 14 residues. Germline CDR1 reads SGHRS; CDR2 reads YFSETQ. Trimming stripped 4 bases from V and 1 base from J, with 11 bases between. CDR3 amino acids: CASSQTTSQETQYF. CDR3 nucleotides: TGCGCCAGCAGCCAAACGACTAGCCAAGAGACCCAGTACTTC.

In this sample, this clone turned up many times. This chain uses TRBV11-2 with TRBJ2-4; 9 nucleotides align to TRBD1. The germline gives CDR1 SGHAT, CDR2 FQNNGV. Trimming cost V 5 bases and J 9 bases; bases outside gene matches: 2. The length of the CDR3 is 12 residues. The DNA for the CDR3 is TGTGCCAGCAGCGAGGACAGGGGCATTCAGTACTTC. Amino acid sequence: CASSEDRGIQYF.

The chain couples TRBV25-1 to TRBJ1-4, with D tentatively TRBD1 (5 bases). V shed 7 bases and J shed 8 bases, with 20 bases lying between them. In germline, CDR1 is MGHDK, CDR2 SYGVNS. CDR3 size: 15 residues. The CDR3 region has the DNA TGTGCCAGCACATCAGGGACCTCCATGGGAGAAAAACTGTTTTTT. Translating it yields CASTSGTSMGEKLFF.

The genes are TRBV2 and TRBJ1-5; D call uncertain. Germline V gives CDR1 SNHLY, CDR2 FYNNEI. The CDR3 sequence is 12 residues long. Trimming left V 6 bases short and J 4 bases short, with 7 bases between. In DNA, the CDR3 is TGTGCCAGCAGCGAGGTTAATCAGCCCCAGCATTTT. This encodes CASSEVNQPQHF.

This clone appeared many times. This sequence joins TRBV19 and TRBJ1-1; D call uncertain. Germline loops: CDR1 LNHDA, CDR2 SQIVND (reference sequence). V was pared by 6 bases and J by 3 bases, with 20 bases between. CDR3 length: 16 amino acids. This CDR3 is CASRGDPGAPHTEAFF. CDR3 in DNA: TGTGCCAGTAGAGGAGACCCTGGTGCACCCCACACTGAAGCTTTCTTT.